The 30 T cell receptor beta chains reported below all come from one sample, sequenced in a study of regulatory T cells in long-lasting Graves disease. iRepertoire HTBI primers and Arm-PCR of CDR3 regions built TCR beta libraries. TCRdb passed the multiplex PCR reads through MiXCR, listing each CDR3 protein once. The data hold about 400,000 distinct CDR3 sequences, with 15% to 20% observed a single time. The time point denotes: newly diagnosed GD, antithyroid drugs for less than 3 months. Generation of the TCR library employed RNA extracted from PBMCs. This sample also belongs to another study, concerning T cells in Graves' hyperthyroidism and ophthalmopathy.

Sample: peripheral blood mononuclear cells (PBMCs), taken at new diagnosis, from a patient treated with antithyroid drugs. The receptors stem from a woman under 30 with Graves disease.

This clonotype has a handful of counts. An end of the junction does not agree with germline; a read error may underlie this. V gene TRBV4-1 combines with J gene TRBJ1-1; no firm D call. There are 14 residues in the CDR3. The germline CDR1 and CDR2 sequences are MGHRA and YSYEKL. CDR3 region: CASSPMWVNTEASF. Here the CDR3 DNA reads TGCGCCAGCAGCCCCATGTGGGTGAACACTGAAGCTTCCTTT.

This clonotype has at least ten counts. This chain joins TRBV30 and TRBJ2-7; D perhaps matches TRBD1 (5 bases). This CDR3 region has 12 residues. Germline V CDR1 and CDR2: GTSNPN, SVGIG (reference sequence). The V gene lost 3 bases and the J gene lost 9 bases, with 15 bases spanning the gap. The CDR3 coding sequence is TGTGCCTGGAGGGCCTCAGGGAAGGCGCAGTACTTC. Protein: CAWRASGKAQYF.

This clonotype was detected many times. The chain links TRBV4-1 to TRBJ1-5, with D unclear. V lost 2 bases to trimming and J lost 3 bases, with 14 bases between them. This CDR3 has 16 amino acids. The germline V gene encodes CDR1 MGHRA and CDR2 YSYEKL. The CDR3 protein is CASSQRSNGYNQPQHF. The CDR3 DNA reads TGCGCCAGCAGCCAAAGGTCTAACGGGTACAATCAGCCCCAGCATTTT.

The CDR3 DNA is TGTGCCAGTTTGCGGACTACCACAGATACGCAGTATTTT. It is translated as CASLRTTTDTQYF. The chain recombines TRBV6-1 with TRBJ2-3; D may be TRBD2 (6 bases). The germline V gene has CDR1 MNHNS and CDR2 SASEGT. V lost 9 bases and J lost 2, with 12 bases in between. This CDR3 has 13 residues.

As to this clonotype: The conserved closing phenylalanine or tryptophan is absent in this CDR3, likely reflecting a read error. CDR3 DNA sequence: TGTGCCAGCAGCCCCCTTCCCGGGACAAAGGGCTATGGCTACACCCTC. Its translation: CASSPLPGTKGYGYTL. The chain carries TRBV6-2 or TRBV6-3 and TRBJ1-2, with a tentative D call TRBD1 (6 bases). Germline V CDR1 and CDR2: MNHEY, SVGEGT. CDR3 length: 16 amino acids. V was pared by 6 bases and J by 4 bases, with 21 bases between.

Ten or more counts support this clonotype. The chain uses TRBV3-1 and TRBJ1-3; D not certain. The germline CDR1 and CDR2 sequences are LGHDT and YNNKEL (reference sequence). V gave up 4 bases and J gave up 4 bases, with 14 bases separating them. This CDR3 comprises 15 residues. CDR3 DNA: TGTGCCAGCAGCCGCCTCGTGGTCACAGGAAACACCATATATTTT. As protein: CASSRLVVTGNTIYF.

As regards this clonotype: A much more abundant neighbour one base away suggests this may be a read error. The CDR3 end shows no conserved phenylalanine or tryptophan, and so a read error is likely. J is TRBJ2-1 and V is TRBV6-1, with 7 bases matching TRBD1. This CDR3 comprises 16 residues. With 2 bases clipped from V and 8 bases from J, the junction kept 12 bases outside the gene matches. Germline V lookup: CDR1 MNHNS, CDR2 SASEGT. This CDR3 is CASSEMLAGGGDEQFS. The CDR3 coding sequence is TGTGCCAGCAGTGAAATGTTGGCAGGGGGTGGAGATGAGCAGTTCTCC.

This clonotype was observed many times. The rearrangement joins TRBV2 to TRBJ2-1; TRBD2 might be the D (5 bases). Deletions cut 7 bases from V and 0 bases from J, with 19 bases between. The CDR3 is 17 amino acids. In germline, CDR1 is SNHLY, CDR2 FYNNEI. CDR3 nucleotide sequence: TGTGCCAGCACCCCACGCCGGTTGGGGAGCTCCTACAATGAGCAGTTCTTC. It is translated as CASTPRRLGSSYNEQFF.

The gene calls are TRBV7-9 and TRBJ2-7, with unresolved D. Per germline, CDR1 SEHNR and CDR2 FQNEAQ (reference sequence). The CDR3 consists of 13 residues. V gave up 5 bases and J gave up 1 base, with 9 bases separating them. For the CDR3, the DNA is TGTGCCAGCAGCCTGACGGAATCCTACGAGCAGTACTTC. As protein: CASSLTESYEQYF.

This clonotype was picked up a small number of times. The V and J genes are TRBV28 and TRBJ1-1, with D uncertain. Germline CDR1 reads MDHEN; CDR2 reads SYDVKM. The CDR3 runs 12 residues. The V and J ends lost 10 bases and 4 bases respectively, with 13 bases between them. The chain's CDR3 is CANGLGITEAFF. CDR3 DNA: TGTGCCAACGGCCTTGGGATCACTGAAGCTTTCTTT.

This clonotype appeared many times. The chain is built from TRBV5-1 and TRBJ1-1; D is perhaps TRBD1 (6 bases). V shed 5 bases and J shed 2 bases, with 10 bases lying between them. Germline lookup yields CDR1 SGHRS and CDR2 YFSETQ. The CDR3 is 13 amino acids. In nucleotides, the CDR3 is TGCGCCAGCAGGACAGGTGTAAACACTGAAGCTTTCTTT. As protein: CASRTGVNTEAFF.

The chain recombines TRBV9 with TRBJ2-7, with TRBD2 as a possible D gene (5 bases). CDR3 length equals 16 residues. Trimming shortened V by 1 base and J by 0 bases, and 14 bases separated the two germline ends. Germline CDR1 is SGDLS and CDR2 is YYNGEE. The DNA of the CDR3 is TGTGCCAGCAGCGTACTGGACTCCCCCAGCTCCTACGAGCAGTACTTC. This translates into CASSVLDSPSSYEQYF.

This clonotype was seen repeatedly, ten times or more. The CDR3 protein is CASSLGAFYEQYF. The DNA of the CDR3 is TGTGCCAGCAGCTTAGGAGCCTTCTACGAGCAGTACTTC. The chain has TRBV7-8 and TRBJ2-7; D call uncertain. Germline V lookup: CDR1 SGHVS, CDR2 FQNEAQ. V gave up 1 base and J gave up 3 bases, with 7 bases separating them. CDR3 size: 13 residues.

This clonotype has more than one count but fewer than ten. The gene calls are TRBV12-5 and TRBJ2-5; a weak D match, TRBD2 (5 bases). CDR1 LGHNT and CDR2 FRNRAP come from the germline V gene. The CDR3 spans 12 residues. The V and J ends lost 2 bases and 9 bases respectively, with 10 bases between them. Written as DNA, the CDR3 is TGTGCTAGTGGTTTGCCGTCCGGGGCCCAGTACTTC. Its protein is CASGLPSGAQYF.

This clonotype occurred many times. The V gene is TRBV6-2 or TRBV6-3, the J gene TRBJ2-1; possibly TRBD1 or TRBD2 for D (5 bases each). Trimming took 6 bases from V and 5 from J, leaving 17 bases between them. CDR3 size: 15 residues. Germline CDR1 is MNHEY and CDR2 is SVGEGT. CDR3 region: CASSTVTGTNNEQFF. CDR3 bases: TGTGCCAGCAGCACGGTCACCGGGACGAACAATGAGCAGTTCTTC.

This clonotype showed up just once. CDR3 in DNA: TGTGCCAGCAGTGAGGGGGTGACTCAGCCCCAGCATTTT. Residues: CASSEGVTQPQHF. The chain recombines TRBV25-1 with TRBJ1-5, with a weak D call TRBD1 (5 bases). V was clipped by 3 bases and J by 6 bases, with 9 bases between them. The CDR3 covers 13 residues. Germline V gene sequence: CDR1 MGHDK, CDR2 SYGVNS.

This clonotype has just a few counts. J is TRBJ2-7 and V is TRBV5-6; 11 positions agree with TRBD1. J lost 2 bases, V lost 7 bases, and 5 bases had no gene match. This CDR3 contains 14 residues. Germline values: CDR1 SGHDT, CDR2 YYEEEE. CDR3 loop: CASRRTGGTYEQYF. CDR3 sequence (DNA): TGTGCCAGCCGCCGGACAGGGGGCACCTACGAGCAGTACTTC.

This clonotype was detected ten times or more. The CDR3 bases are TGCGCCAGCAGCTTGGAAGGGAGAGGCACTGAAGCTTTCTTT. Translated, it gives CASSLEGRGTEAFF. This chain links TRBV5-1 with TRBJ1-1; D call uncertain. Germline V gives CDR1 SGHRS, CDR2 YFSETQ. With 0 bases removed from V and 4 bases from J, the gap between germline ends came to 10 bases. The CDR3 runs to 14 residues.

Note on this clonotype: A much larger clone lies a single base off, so this may be a read error. V usage is TRBV12-3 or TRBV12-4 and J usage is TRBJ1-1; the D is unclear. The CDR3 covers 11 residues. In DNA, the CDR3 is TGTGCCAGCAAATGGAACGCTGAAGCTTTCTTT. Translating it yields CASKWNAEAFF.

This clonotype has a handful of counts. J is TRBJ1-1 and V is TRBV28, with 8 bases that match TRBD1. J gave up 0 bases and V 1 base, and 7 bases lay outside the gene matches. This CDR3 is 17 amino acids long. Looked up from germline, CDR1 is MDHEN and CDR2 is SYDVKM. CDR3 loop: CASSLSLGQGLNTEAFF. The DNA of the CDR3 is TGTGCCAGCAGTTTATCCCTTGGACAGGGACTGAACACTGAAGCTTTCTTT. Full variable domain (rest looked up from reference TRBV28 and TRBJ1-1): DVKVTQSSRYLVKRTGEKVFLECVQDMDHENMFWYRQDPGLGLRLIYFSYDVKMKEKGDIPEGYSVSREKKERFSLILESASTNQTSMYLCASSLSLGQGLNTEAFFGQGTRLTVV.

This clonotype appeared once. V gene TRBV27 combines with J gene TRBJ2-6; D tentatively reads TRBD1 or TRBD2 (6 bases each). The length of the CDR3 is 16 residues. The V end lost 2 bases, the J end lost 5 bases, and 13 bases lay between the germline ends. CDR1 is MNHEY, CDR2 SMNVEV, per germline (reference sequence). The chain's CDR3 is CASSLVTGTRANVLTF. In nucleotides, the CDR3 is TGTGCCAGCAGTTTAGTAACAGGGACTCGGGCCAACGTCCTGACTTTC.

This clonotype was found many times. V and J are TRBV5-1 and TRBJ1-4; D is undetermined. CDR3 length: 14 amino acids. Trimming removed 4 bases from V and 3 bases from J, with 10 bases in between. Germline V lookup: CDR1 SGHRS, CDR2 YFSETQ. The CDR3 region has the DNA TGCGCCAGCAGCCACACGGCCCCTAATGAAAAACTGTTTTTT. It specifies CASSHTAPNEKLFF.

Many counts were recorded for this clonotype. The V gene is TRBV20-1, the J gene TRBJ2-5; 8 positions match TRBD2. This CDR3 is 14 amino acids long. The germline V gene encodes CDR1 DFQATT and CDR2 SNEGSKA (reference sequence). Unmatched junction bases numbered 7, after V lost 4 bases and J lost 3 bases. This chain's CDR3 is CSAIRGGAKETQYF. CDR3 nucleotide sequence: TGCAGTGCTATTCGGGGGGGGGCCAAAGAGACCCAGTACTTC.

At least ten counts were recorded for this clonotype. The chain has TRBV6-1 and TRBJ1-2, with 7 bases identical to TRBD1. Germline V gene data show CDR1 as MNHNS and CDR2 as SASEGT. V lost 6 bases, J lost 3 bases, and 4 bases stayed unmatched. The CDR3 runs 13 residues. The CDR3 bases are TGTGCCAGCAGCCAGGGGGGGTACTATGGCTACACCTTC. Encoded protein: CASSQGGYYGYTF.

The table lists this clonotype with a few counts. The genes are TRBV5-1 and TRBJ2-3, with TRBD1 identical over 8 bases. The J segment lost 9 bases and the V segment lost 2 bases, leaving 8 bases of the junction unmatched. Germline V lookup: CDR1 SGHRS, CDR2 YFSETQ. This CDR3 is built from 14 residues. Written as DNA, the CDR3 is TGCGCCAGCAGCTTTTCCGAGGACAGGGTAACGCAGTATTTT. Amino acid sequence: CASSFSEDRVTQYF.

This clonotype was seen only a few times. This chain connects TRBV30 to TRBJ2-5; TRBD1 might be the D (6 bases). This CDR3 is built from 13 residues. Germline V gene sequence: CDR1 GTSNPN, CDR2 SVGIG (reference sequence). With 1 base removed from V and 5 bases from J, the gap between germline ends came to 11 bases. CDR3 in amino acids: CAWSGGLDETQYF. For the CDR3, the DNA is TGTGCCTGGAGTGGGGGGCTTGACGAGACCCAGTACTTC.

This clonotype has a count of ten or more. One end of the junction varies from germline; a read error may be responsible. This rearrangement joins TRBV7-8 to TRBJ2-3; TRBD2 agrees at 12 bases. The CDR3 runs 15 residues. Germline V gene sequence: CDR1 SGHVS, CDR2 FQNEAQ. CDR3: CASSLAGGHGDTQYF. CDR3 in DNA: TGTGCCAGCAGCCTAGCGGGGGGGCATGGAGATACGCAGTATTTT.

This clonotype was seen ten or more times. The chain uses TRBV20-1 and TRBJ1-1; unclear D gene. V lost 3 bases and J lost 2, with 10 bases in between. The CDR3 has 13 residues. Per germline, CDR1 DFQATT and CDR2 SNEGSKA (reference sequence). In DNA, the CDR3 is TGCAGTGCTAGCGTTGACGGAAACACTGAAGCTTTCTTT. Its translation is CSASVDGNTEAFF.

This clonotype has more than one count but fewer than ten. A read error may explain this, as a much larger clone is one base away. This sequence joins TRBV7-6 and TRBJ2-5; D gene unclear. Germline values: CDR1 SGHVS, CDR2 FNYEAQ. The germline V and J ends were trimmed by 6 bases and 4 bases, with 3 bases remaining between them. This CDR3 is 10 amino acids long. The CDR3 nucleotides are TGTGCCAGCAGTTCAGAGACCCAGTACTTC. Its protein is CASSSETQYF. Full variable domain (remainder filled in from reference TRBV7-6 and TRBJ2-5): GAGVSQSPRYKVTKRGQDVALRCDPISGHVSLYWYRQALGQGPEFLTYFNYEAQQDKSGLPNDRFSAERPEGSISTLTIQRTEQRDSAMYRCASSSETQYFGPGTRLLVL.

In this sample, this clonotype turned up many times. The chain couples TRBV3-1 to TRBJ2-1; 12 nucleotides align to TRBD1. Germline CDR1 LGHDT, CDR2 YNNKEL (reference sequence). With V trimmed by 0 bases and J by 8 bases, 8 bases remained unmatched. The CDR3 totals 17 residues. The DNA for the CDR3 is TGTGCCAGCAGCCAAGATTTGGGGGACAGGGGGCTTGATGAGCAGTTCTTC. Its translation is CASSQDLGDRGLDEQFF.